The 8 T cell receptor beta chains in this list originate from one sample, sequenced in a study of T-cell memory formation after mild COVID-19. TCRdb redid the calling of the 5' RACE reads with MiXCR, one entry per CDR3 protein. The data hold around 250,000 distinct CDR3 sequences, with 16% observed a single time. Sequenced input: PBMCs or a T cell subset sorted from them (not recorded which). These TCRs come from a man aged 18-30 years who had mild COVID-19 (a few samples of this study predate the infection). Cell type and time point are not known.

There are a few counts of this clonotype. The chain joins TRBV6-5 to TRBJ2-5; D might be TRBD2 (6 bases). Germline CDR1 reads MNHEY; CDR2 reads SVGAGI. CDR3 length: 11 residues. V shed 5 bases and J shed 9 bases, with 10 bases lying between them. CDR3 region: CASSLAGSQYF. CDR3 nucleotides: TGTGCCAGCAGTCTGGCGGGGTCCCAGTACTTC.

CDR3 DNA sequence: TGTGCCAGCAGCCCTTCGACAGGACTAGCTGAAGCTTTCTTT. Translating it yields CASSPSTGLAEAFF. This chain joins TRBV11-2 and TRBJ1-1, with TRBD1 as a possible D gene (6 bases). The CDR3 length is 14 residues. The V end was cut by 5 bases, the J end by 6 bases, with 16 bases between. CDR1 is SGHAT, CDR2 FQNNGV, per germline.

A few counts support this clonotype. The chain employs TRBV9 and TRBJ2-2; D is undetermined. CDR3 length: 15 residues. With 3 bases removed from V and 0 bases from J, the gap between germline ends came to 9 bases. Germline CDR1 reads SGDLS; CDR2 reads YYNGEE. As DNA, the CDR3 is TGTGCCAGCAGCGAGACGGCCCCGAACACCGGGGAGCTGTTTTTT. Protein: CASSETAPNTGELFF.

The V call is TRBV11-2, the J call TRBJ2-5; 8 bases agree with TRBD2. J was trimmed by 5 bases and V by 5 bases; bases with no gene match: 4. Germline V gene data show CDR1 as SGHAT and CDR2 as FQNNGV. There are 13 residues in the CDR3. CDR3: CASSRGGPETQYF. The CDR3 DNA sequence: TGTGCCAGCAGCCGCGGGGGGCCCGAGACCCAGTACTTC.

This clonotype turned up a few times. The chain is built from TRBV7-3 and TRBJ2-5, with D possibly TRBD2 on 6 matching bases. The V end lost 1 base, the J end lost 7 bases, and 13 bases lay between the germline ends. CDR3 size: 14 residues. Germline V CDR1 and CDR2: SGHTA, FQGTGA. CDR3 residues: CASSLNPGGGTQYF. The CDR3 bases are TGTGCCAGCAGCTTAAATCCCGGGGGAGGGACCCAGTACTTC.

The table lists this clonotype with a few counts. The J gene is TRBJ2-1, the V gene TRBV5-1; TRBD2 aligns across 10 bases. The CDR3 sequence is 15 residues long. J gave up 6 bases and V 4 bases, and 7 bases lay outside the gene matches. Germline CDR1 reads SGHRS; CDR2 reads YFSETQ. The CDR3 here is CASSLGTSATNEQFF. For the CDR3, the DNA is TGCGCCAGCAGCCTGGGGACTAGCGCAACCAATGAGCAGTTCTTC. The full variable domain, completed using reference TRBV5-1 and TRBJ2-1, is KAGVTQTPRYLIKTRGQQVTLSCSPISGHRSVSWYQQTPGQGLQFLFEYFSETQRNKGNFPGRFSGRQFSNSRSEMNVSTLELGDSALYLCASSLGTSATNEQFFGPGTRLTVL.

The chain has TRBV6-1 and TRBJ2-1; 7 positions match TRBD2. This CDR3 comprises 15 residues. Germline CDR1 and CDR2: MNHNS and SASEGT. The ends lost 6 bases at V and 3 bases at J; junction bases unmatched: 8. DNA for the CDR3: TGTGCCAGCAGGGGGGACTACGGGGGCTACAATGAGCAGTTCTTC. Protein sequence: CASRGDYGGYNEQFF.

This clonotype was seen more than once but under ten times. The chain joins TRBV6-1 to TRBJ2-5; TRBD2 matches at 8 bases. Per germline, CDR1 MNHNS and CDR2 SASEGT. Trimming took 8 bases from V and 7 from J; bases not matched to a gene: 6. The CDR3 covers 12 residues. This chain's CDR3 is CASCPAGATQYF. The CDR3 region has the DNA TGTGCCAGCTGTCCAGCGGGGGCGACCCAGTACTTC.